A selection of T cell receptor beta chains follows, all from one sample in a study of human T cells and chemical hapten exposure. One entry per CDR3 protein, called by TCRdb with MiXCR from the RACE reads. The data hold more than 85,000 distinct CDR3 sequences, with less than 35% observed a single time. The sequenced sample was whole blood, obtained in connection with sensitization to the hapten diphenylcyclopropenone (DPC). These receptors came from a man aged 35-49 years with alopecia areata. Some clones in this sample may be carry-over from other donors' samples. CDR3s include the opening cysteine and the closing phenylalanine or tryptophan. The order of the fields is V gene, clone size, D gene, CDR3 length, J gene, CDR3 protein, CDR3 DNA. A D gene is named only where the DNA matches it firmly. Not all rows give a size; the values are once, few, many and, for expanded clones, a class.

V: TRBV7-6
size: -
D: TRBD2
length: 14
J: TRBJ2-7
CDR3: CASSSISGSGEQYF
DNA: TGTGCCAGCAGCTCAATTAGCGGGAGTGGCGAGCAGTACTTC

V: TRBV3-1
size: -
D: -
length: 14
J: TRBJ1-2
CDR3: CASSQVSENYGYTF
DNA: TGTGCCAGCAGCCAAGTGTCGGAAAACTATGGCTACACCTTC

V: TRBV10-2
size: few
D: TRBD1
length: 17
J: TRBJ2-6
CDR3: CASSLTGTGTGANVLTF
DNA: TGCGCCAGCAGCCTAACCGGGACAGGGACTGGGGCCAACGTCCTGACTTTC

V: TRBV6-5
size: -
D: -
length: 12
J: TRBJ1-2
CDR3: CASSSTRDGYTF
DNA: TGTGCCAGCAGCTCCACTCGGGACGGCTACACCTTC

V: TRBV2
size: few
D: TRBD1
length: 13
J: TRBJ1-2
CDR3: CASSARDRVGYTF
DNA: TGTGCCAGCAGTGCGCGGGACAGGGTTGGCTACACCTTC

V: TRBV25-1
size: few
D: -
length: 12
J: TRBJ2-1
CDR3: CASRSSNNEQFF
DNA: TGTGCCAGCCGCAGCAGTAACAATGAGCAGTTCTTC

V: TRBV7-9
size: -
D: TRBD2
length: 16
J: TRBJ2-5
CDR3: CASSFRLAALGETQYF
DNA: TGTGCCAGCAGCTTCCGCCTAGCGGCCCTGGGGGAGACCCAGTACTTC

V: TRBV12-3/TRBV12-4
size: few
D: TRBD2
length: 12
J: TRBJ2-7
CDR3: CASSPKGRGQYF
DNA: TGTGCCAGCAGCCCAAAGGGGAGGGGGCAGTACTTC

V: TRBV25-1
size: few
D: -
length: 15
J: TRBJ2-1
CDR3: CASSEDNRAYNEQFF
DNA: TGTGCCAGCAGTGAAGATAACAGGGCCTACAATGAGCAGTTCTTC

V: TRBV7-9
size: many
D: TRBD2
length: 15
J: TRBJ2-3
CDR3: CASSLDSGKLPKEYF
DNA: TGTGCCAGCAGCTTAGATAGCGGGAAACTCCCCAAGGAGTATTTT

V: TRBV10-3
size: -
D: TRBD2
length: 16
J: TRBJ2-3
CDR3: CAISSPGLAGADTQYF
DNA: TGTGCCATCAGTTCGCCGGGACTAGCGGGAGCAGATACGCAGTATTTT

V: TRBV29-1
size: few
D: TRBD2
length: 15
J: TRBJ2-5
CDR3: CSVDRTSGSQETQYF
DNA: TGCAGCGTGGACAGGACTAGCGGGTCGCAAGAGACCCAGTACTTC

V: TRBV6-4
size: few
D: -
length: 16
J: TRBJ2-2
CDR3: CASGVRWQYFTGELFF
DNA: TGTGCCAGCGGAGTCCGTTGGCAATACTTCACCGGGGAGCTGTTTTTT

V: TRBV7-8
size: few
D: -
length: 16
J: TRBJ2-3
CDR3: CASSHEVGLGADTQYF
DNA: TGTGCCAGCAGCCATGAAGTCGGGCTAGGCGCAGATACGCAGTATTTT

V: TRBV29-1
size: -
D: -
length: 15
J: TRBJ2-6
CDR3: CSVVPGNSGANVLTF
DNA: TGCAGCGTTGTCCCAGGGAACTCTGGGGCCAACGTCCTGACTTTC

V: TRBV6-6
size: few
D: TRBD1
length: 14
J: TRBJ2-5
CDR3: CASSIMTGDGTQYF
DNA: TGTGCCAGCAGTATTATGACAGGGGACGGGACCCAGTACTTC

V: TRBV7-9
size: few
D: TRBD2
length: 16
J: TRBJ2-1
CDR3: CASSPLAGGPRNEQFF
DNA: TGTGCCAGCAGCCCTTTAGCGGGAGGGCCTAGGAATGAGCAGTTCTTC

V: TRBV7-2
size: few
D: -
length: 14
J: TRBJ2-5
CDR3: CASSLGLAMETQYF
DNA: TGTGCCAGCAGCTTAGGTCTAGCTATGGAGACCCAGTACTTC

V: TRBV7-7
size: -
D: -
length: 15
J: TRBJ2-1
CDR3: CASSPIVSGPGEQFF
DNA: TGTGCTAGCAGCCCGATAGTGAGCGGTCCGGGAGAGCAGTTCTTC

V: TRBV11-3
size: few
D: -
length: 13
J: TRBJ2-5
CDR3: CASSRATQETQYF
DNA: TGTGCCAGCAGTAGGGCTACCCAAGAGACCCAGTACTTC

V: TRBV24-1
size: few
D: -
length: 15
J: TRBJ2-5
CDR3: CATSVERTPWETQYF
DNA: TGTGCCACCAGTGTGGAAAGGACTCCATGGGAGACCCAGTACTTC

V: TRBV6-5
size: -
D: -
length: 15
J: TRBJ2-1
CDR3: CASSTRRGSVDEQFF
DNA: TGTGCCAGCAGTACGCGCAGGGGATCGGTCGATGAGCAGTTCTTC

V: TRBV6-5
size: -
D: -
length: 16
J: TRBJ2-7
CDR3: CASSYSIGPLSYEQYF
DNA: TGTGCCAGCAGTTACTCAATAGGGCCTTTGTCCTACGAGCAGTACTTC

V: TRBV20-1
size: -
D: -
length: 14
J: TRBJ2-7
CDR3: CSARDIGKYYEQYF
DNA: TGCAGTGCTAGAGATATAGGGAAATACTACGAGCAGTACTTC

V: TRBV6-2/TRBV6-3
size: -
D: -
length: 14
J: TRBJ1-1
CDR3: CASSWGEMNTEAFF
DNA: TGTGCCAGCAGCTGGGGGGAAATGAACACTGAAGCTTTCTTT

V: TRBV14
size: -
D: -
length: 15
J: TRBJ2-1
CDR3: CASSQWAGPDNEQFF
DNA: TGTGCCAGCAGCCAATGGGCGGGGCCCGACAATGAGCAGTTCTTC

V: TRBV5-4
size: -
D: -
length: 16
J: TRBJ2-1
CDR3: CASSLARGTVNNEQFF
DNA: TGTGCCAGCAGCTTGGCCCGCGGGACTGTAAACAATGAGCAGTTCTTC

V: TRBV2
size: -
D: -
length: 20
J: TRBJ1-1
CDR3: CASRRSRSSNIFRMNTEAFF
DNA: TGTGCCAGCAGGAGATCCAGGTCGTCCAATATATTTAGGATGAACACTGAAGCTTTCTTT

V: TRBV7-9
size: few
D: -
length: 12
J: TRBJ2-3
CDR3: CASSQGADTQYF
DNA: TGTGCCAGCAGCCAAGGAGCAGATACGCAGTATTTT

V: TRBV6-6
size: -
D: TRBD1
length: 16
J: TRBJ2-2
CDR3: CASTDPQGGNTGELFF
DNA: TGTGCCAGCACCGACCCACAGGGGGGGAACACCGGGGAGCTGTTTTTT

V: TRBV2
size: few
D: TRBD2
length: 19
J: TRBJ2-1
CDR3: CASSVYDLRSGGPYNEQFF
DNA: TGTGCCAGCAGTGTATATGATCTGAGGTCGGGAGGGCCTTACAATGAGCAGTTCTTC

V: TRBV10-3
size: -
D: -
length: 13
J: TRBJ2-3
CDR3: CAIGVQGRETQYF
DNA: TGTGCCATCGGGGTCCAGGGGCGGGAGACGCAGTATTTT

V: TRBV4-3
size: -
D: -
length: 17
J: TRBJ2-2
CDR3: CASSQDLPGSVTGELFF
DNA: TGCGCCAGCAGCCAAGATCTACCAGGGTCGGTCACCGGGGAGCTGTTTTTT

V: TRBV7-2
size: few
D: -
length: 16
J: TRBJ2-6
CDR3: CASSLGQTSGANVLTF
DNA: TGTGCCAGCAGCCTGGGACAAACCTCTGGGGCCAACGTCCTGACTTTC

V: TRBV27
size: -
D: -
length: 15
J: TRBJ2-6
CDR3: CASSSQGSGANVLTF
DNA: TGTGCCAGCAGTTCGCAGGGTTCTGGGGCCAACGTCCTGACTTTC

V: TRBV3-1
size: -
D: TRBD1
length: 14
J: TRBJ1-1
CDR3: CASSRRQGETEAFF
DNA: TGTGCCAGCAGCCGACGACAGGGTGAGACTGAAGCTTTCTTT

V: TRBV7-2
size: -
D: -
length: 14
J: TRBJ2-5
CDR3: CASSLPGSQETQYF
DNA: TGTGCCAGCAGCCTTCCGGGAAGTCAAGAGACCCAGTACTTC

V: TRBV12-3/TRBV12-4
size: few
D: -
length: 13
J: TRBJ1-5
CDR3: CASSLNRNQPQHF
DNA: TGTGCCAGCAGTTTAAATAGGAATCAGCCCCAGCATTTT